These 29 T cell receptor beta chains were all obtained from the same sample, sequenced in a study of response to subunit inactivated influenza vaccine. MiXCR, applied by TCRdb to the RT-PCR reads, yields one record per CDR3 protein. The data hold more than 600,000 distinct CDR3 sequences, with around 18% observed a single time. This material consisted of PBMCs from blood, taken around 5 days after vaccination. The receptors stem from a man aged 45 to 65 who received an inactivated influenza vaccine.

V gene TRBV7-9 combines with J gene TRBJ1-1; perhaps TRBD1 as D (5 bases). Deletions cut 5 bases from V and 6 bases from J, with 13 bases between. CDR1 is SEHNR, CDR2 FQNEAQ, per germline (reference sequence). This CDR3 is built from 13 residues. CDR3 amino acids: CASSDSGSSEAFF. As DNA, the CDR3 is TGTGCCAGCAGCGACAGTGGGTCCTCTGAAGCTTTCTTT. Variable domain in full (rest from reference TRBV7-9 and TRBJ1-1): DTGVSQNPRHKITKRGQNVTFRCDPISEHNRLYWYRQTLGQGPEFLTYFQNEAQLEKSRLLSDRFSAERPKGSFSTLEIQRTEQGDSAMYLCASSDSGSSEAFFGQGTRLTVV.

The V call is TRBV7-2, the J call TRBJ2-1; unclear D gene. The CDR3 is 14 amino acids. The germline gives CDR1 SGHTA, CDR2 FQGNSA. V was pared by 2 bases and J by 5 bases, with 10 bases between. The CDR3 DNA is TGTGCCAGCAGCTTACGGTTCGCCAACAATGAGCAGTTCTTC. It is translated as CASSLRFANNEQFF.

The V and J genes are TRBV7-8 and TRBJ1-1, with 7 bases identical to TRBD1. V was pared by 4 bases and J by 3 bases, with 8 bases of the junction left unmatched. The CDR3 runs to 15 residues. CDR1 is SGHVS, CDR2 FQNEAQ, per germline. The CDR3 region is CASSYSQGPDTEAFF. CDR3 DNA sequence: TGTGCCAGCAGCTACTCACAGGGGCCAGACACTGAAGCTTTCTTT.

V usage is TRBV6-2 or TRBV6-3 and J usage is TRBJ2-3; TRBD1 matches at 7 bases. From germline, CDR1 is MNHEY and CDR2 SVGEGT. This CDR3 contains 15 residues. With V trimmed by 2 bases and J by 4 bases, 6 bases remained unmatched. The CDR3: CASSYDRASADTQYF. Here the CDR3 DNA reads TGTGCCAGCAGTTACGACAGGGCCTCGGCAGATACGCAGTATTTT.

Only a few counts were recorded for this clonotype. The chain carries TRBV12-3 or TRBV12-4 and TRBJ1-2; no clear D. The CDR3 is 12 amino acids. V was shortened by 6 bases and J by 7 bases, with 12 bases between the two germline ends. The CDR3 protein is CASSWMIGGYTF. CDR3 DNA sequence: TGTGCCAGCAGCTGGATGATTGGTGGCTACACCTTC.

The gene calls are TRBV20-1 and TRBJ2-5; 9 bases are a match to TRBD1. J gave up 5 bases and V 6 bases, and 7 bases lay outside the gene matches. CDR1 and CDR2 (germline): DFQATT, SNEGSKA (reference sequence). This CDR3 is built from 13 residues. The CDR3 bases are TGCAGTGCAGTGGACAGGGGACGTGAGACCCAGTACTTC. Amino acids: CSAVDRGRETQYF.

This clonotype was detected a few times. V gene TRBV20-1 combines with J gene TRBJ1-6; 8 bases line up with TRBD1. The CDR3 runs to 15 residues. V dropped 4 bases and J dropped 5; count of bases not matched to a gene: 7. Germline V gene sequence: CDR1 DFQATT, CDR2 SNEGSKA (reference sequence). CDR3 sequence (DNA): TGCAGTGCTATCTACAACAGGGGGAATAATTCACCCCTCCACTTT. Residues: CSAIYNRGNNSPLHF.

This chain connects TRBV20-1 to TRBJ1-4; 10 positions match TRBD1. CDR1 is DFQATT, CDR2 SNEGSKA, per germline (reference sequence). The length of the CDR3 is 15 residues. Trimming at V came to 4 bases and at J to 0 bases, leaving 2 bases not matched to a gene. CDR3 in DNA: TGCAGTGCTATGGGGACAGGGGCAACTAATGAAAAACTGTTTTTT. Amino acid sequence: CSAMGTGATNEKLFF.

This clonotype was found a few times. The rearrangement links TRBV4-3 to TRBJ2-7, with TRBD1 matching over 9 bases. Per the germline V gene, CDR1 is LGHNA and CDR2 is YSLEER. J gave up 5 bases and V 4 bases, and 9 bases lay outside the gene matches. This CDR3 spans 15 amino acids. The CDR3 bases are TGCGCCAGCAGCCTTACGGGACAGGGAGGTAACGAGCAGTACTTC. Its translation: CASSLTGQGGNEQYF.

This chain joins TRBV10-3 and TRBJ2-7, with 10 bases fitting TRBD1. Per the germline V gene, CDR1 is ENHRY and CDR2 is SYGVKD. This CDR3 has 15 residues. V was pared by 6 bases and J by 2 bases, with 7 bases of the junction left unmatched. The CDR3 DNA is TGTGCCATCAGGGGATCTGGGACAGGGGCCTACGAGCAGTACTTC. Translating gives CAIRGSGTGAYEQYF.

This clonotype was observed a few times. This sequence joins TRBV5-1 and TRBJ2-7, with a weak D call TRBD1 (6 bases). This CDR3 is built from 16 residues. Germline assignment: CDR1 SGHRS and CDR2 YFSETQ. Trimming removed 5 bases at V and 0 bases at J, with 18 bases between. The CDR3 DNA is TGCGCCAGCAGACACCAGGGACATACGAGCTCCTACGAGCAGTACTTC. It codes for CASRHQGHTSSYEQYF.

The chain uses TRBV12-3 or TRBV12-4 and TRBJ1-5; TRBD1 aligns across 7 bases. The CDR3 covers 15 residues. V gave up 7 bases and J gave up 2 bases; unmatched junction bases: 8. DNA for the CDR3: TGTGCCAGCACCCCCGGGACAGATCGCAATCAGCCCCAGCATTTT. Protein: CASTPGTDRNQPQHF.

The V gene is TRBV27, the J gene TRBJ2-1, with D perhaps matching TRBD1 (7 bases). V was trimmed by 7 bases and J by 0 bases, leaving 16 bases between them. The CDR3 runs to 16 residues. Germline CDR1 MNHEY, CDR2 SMNVEV (reference sequence). Here the CDR3 DNA reads TGTGCCAGCATGGGGGGCAGGGGGTCCTCCTACAATGAGCAGTTCTTC. As protein: CASMGGRGSSYNEQFF.

The table lists this clonotype with a few counts. The rearrangement joins TRBV28 to TRBJ2-7, with TRBD1 matching over 8 bases. V shed 10 bases and J 1 base; nucleotides not matched to a gene: 12. This CDR3 has 15 residues. CDR1 and CDR2 (germline): MDHEN, SYDVKM. CDR3 bases: TGTGCCACCACCCGGCCCACAGGGGGGTCCTACGAGCAGTACTTC. Encoded protein: CATTRPTGGSYEQYF.

This clonotype was detected a few times. The chain is built from TRBV6-1 and TRBJ2-7, with 12 bases that match TRBD2. Trimming at V came to 2 bases and at J to 7 bases, leaving 9 bases not matched to a gene. Per germline, CDR1 MNHNS and CDR2 SASEGT. The CDR3 has 16 residues. CDR3 in amino acids: CASSEIGLAGMGEQYF. The CDR3 nucleotides read TGTGCCAGCAGTGAAATTGGACTAGCGGGAATGGGAGAGCAGTACTTC.

The chain uses TRBV20-1 and TRBJ2-3; TRBD1 is a possible D gene (6 bases). Per the germline V gene, CDR1 is DFQATT and CDR2 is SNEGSKA (reference sequence). V dropped 5 bases and J dropped 4 bases, with 16 bases sitting between them. The CDR3 has 14 residues. Here the CDR3 reads CSARGFGGPDTQYF. Here the CDR3 DNA reads TGCAGTGCTCGTGGCTTTGGGGGCCCAGATACGCAGTATTTT.

The V and J genes are TRBV27 and TRBJ2-3; D not resolved. The ends were cut back, 2 bases at V and 4 bases at J, with 16 bases in the middle. Germline values: CDR1 MNHEY, CDR2 SMNVEV (reference sequence). CDR3 length equals 16 residues. DNA for the CDR3: TGTGCCAGCAGTTTAATAGAACATATGGGCCCAGATACGCAGTATTTT. This codes for CASSLIEHMGPDTQYF.

This clonotype occurred many times. The chain joins TRBV7-2 to TRBJ2-5; D is tentatively TRBD1 or TRBD2 (5 bases each). Trimming removed 5 bases at V and 5 bases at J, with 12 bases between. The CDR3 is made up of 13 amino acids. CDR1 and CDR2 (germline): SGHTA, FQGNSA. The CDR3 bases are TGTGCCAGCAGCCCGAGGGACGGGGAGACCCAGTACTTC. Encoded protein: CASSPRDGETQYF.

This clonotype turned up a few times. This chain connects TRBV5-1 to TRBJ2-7; maybe TRBD1 (6 bases). Germline CDR1 SGHRS, CDR2 YFSETQ. The CDR3 consists of 14 residues. The ends were cut back, 4 bases at V and 5 bases at J, with 16 bases in the middle. CDR3 DNA sequence: TGCGCCAGCAGCCAGACAGGTCCGGCCAACGAGCAGTACTTC. Its protein product is CASSQTGPANEQYF.

This clonotype was counted a few times. The chain joins TRBV21-1 to TRBJ2-3; the D call of TRBD2 is as the table states it, not checked on the DNA. TRBV21-1 corresponds to a pseudogene. The CDR3 loop spans 16 amino acids. The chain's CDR3 is CASSTQALAGIDTQYF. The CDR3 coding sequence is TGTGCCAGCAGCACCCAGGCCCTAGCGGGTATAGATACGCAGTATTTT.

This clonotype showed up many times. The CDR3 DNA reads TGTGCCAGCAGTTACGCGGCTAACTCAGATACGCAGTATTTT. This codes for CASSYAANSDTQYF. The gene calls are TRBV6-5 and TRBJ2-3; D call uncertain. Germline-derived CDR1 and CDR2 are MNHEY and SVGAGI. The CDR3 contains 14 residues. The ends were cut back, 2 bases at V and 4 bases at J, with 10 bases in the middle.

This clonotype was detected many times. The chain uses TRBV5-6 and TRBJ1-1, with D possibly being TRBD1 (5 bases). The V end was cut by 3 bases, the J end by 0 bases, with 12 bases between. CDR3 length equals 15 residues. The germline gives CDR1 SGHDT, CDR2 YYEEEE. CDR3 residues: CASSSPGVMNTEAFF. DNA of the CDR3: TGTGCCAGCAGCTCACCGGGGGTCATGAACACTGAAGCTTTCTTT. Complete variable domain (other parts from reference TRBV5-6 and TRBJ1-1): DAGVTQSPTHLIKTRGQQVTLRCSPKSGHDTVSWYQQALGQGPQFIFQYYEEEERQRGNFPDRFSGHQFPNYSSELNVNALLLGDSALYLCASSSPGVMNTEAFFGQGTRLTVV.

This clonotype was counted at least ten times. The chain links TRBV20-1 to TRBJ2-1; 7 bases agree with TRBD2. This CDR3 comprises 15 residues. Germline loops: CDR1 DFQATT, CDR2 SNEGSKA (reference sequence). Losses at the gene ends were 5 bases for V and 7 bases for J; bases not matched to a gene: 14. The CDR3 nucleotides are TGCAGTGCTCACCGCCTCGGGGGGTCTTATAATGAGCAGTTCTTC. It specifies CSAHRLGGSYNEQFF.

For the CDR3, the DNA is TGTGCCAGCAGCTTCGAGGGGGACAGGGATACGCAGTATTTT. Translation: CASSFEGDRDTQYF. The chain carries TRBV7-9 and TRBJ2-3; 8 bases align to TRBD1. The CDR3 contains 14 residues. V lost 3 bases and J lost 6; bases outside the gene matches: 5. From germline, CDR1 is SEHNR and CDR2 FQNEAQ (reference sequence).

The chain uses TRBV7-8 and TRBJ2-3, with D possibly being TRBD2 (7 bases). The CDR3 extends over 17 amino acids. The germline V gene has CDR1 SGHVS and CDR2 FQNEAQ. V lost 0 bases and J lost 4, with 17 bases in between. CDR3 nucleotides: TGTGCCAGCAGCTTAGCGAGGGCGGGGGCACCTCCAGATACGCAGTATTTT. Amino acids: CASSLARAGAPPDTQYF.

This clonotype was seen at least ten times. The genes are TRBV9 and TRBJ2-3, with D hard to call. This CDR3 is 12 amino acids long. V was clipped by 0 bases and J by 5 bases, with 4 bases between them. Germline lookup yields CDR1 SGDLS and CDR2 YYNGEE. This CDR3 reads CASSVGKDTQYF. As DNA, the CDR3 is TGTGCCAGCAGCGTAGGGAAAGATACGCAGTATTTT.

This clonotype was recorded a few times. The genes are TRBV6-5 and TRBJ1-2, with TRBD1 as a possible D gene (5 bases). The CDR3 totals 17 residues. The ends were cut back, 0 bases at V and 1 base at J, with 15 bases in the middle. CDR1 and CDR2 from the germline V gene are MNHEY and SVGAGI. The CDR3 nucleotides read TGTGCCAGCAGTTACTCGAGAGGGCGGGGGATTAACTATGGCTACACCTTC. This codes for CASSYSRGRGINYGYTF.

The rearrangement joins TRBV7-2 to TRBJ1-2; D remains unclear. This CDR3 comprises 15 residues. The V end was cut by 1 base, the J end by 5 bases, with 14 bases between. Germline V gene data show CDR1 as SGHTA and CDR2 as FQGNSA. CDR3 nucleotide sequence: TGTGCCAGCAGCTTAGAGAGGGATTCTGATTATGGCTACACCTTC. Translation gives CASSLERDSDYGYTF.

This clonotype was counted only a few times. V and J are TRBV7-2 and TRBJ1-4; TRBD1 is a possible D gene (6 bases). In germline, CDR1 is SGHTA, CDR2 FQGNSA. CDR3 length: 14 amino acids. The V and J ends lost 4 bases and 8 bases respectively, with 14 bases between them. This CDR3 is CASSSGVMKEKLFF. Here the CDR3 DNA reads TGTGCCAGCAGCTCAGGGGTAATGAAGGAAAAACTGTTTTTT. Full variable domain (outside the CDR3, taken from reference TRBV7-2 and TRBJ1-4): GAGVSQSPSNKVTEKGKDVELRCDPISGHTALYWYRQSLGQGLEFLIYFQGNSAPDKSGLPSDRFSAERTGGSVSTLTIQRTQQEDSAVYLCASSSGVMKEKLFFGSGTQLSVL.